One sample yielded the 28 T cell receptor beta chains listed below, sequenced in a study of radiotherapy plus CTLA-4 blockade in lung cancer. Clones were read by immunoSEQ multiplex PCR, and TCRdb kept only the in-frame ones, dropping some. This sample carries around 45,000 clones, approximately 73% of them seen once, and the ten largest clones take 3.5% to 4%. The sample in question was peripheral blood, obtained from a patient treated with radiotherapy plus ipilimumab. The source is a human donor with non-small cell lung cancer who had a complete response to radiotherapy plus ipilimumab.

V and J are TRBV5-5 and TRBJ2-7; 8 nucleotides align to TRBD1. The CDR3 loop spans 14 amino acids. Germline V CDR1 and CDR2: SGHKS, YYEKEE (reference sequence). V was clipped by 5 bases and J by 2 bases; unmatched bases: 6. This CDR3 reads CASRSGTGTYEQYF. The DNA of the CDR3 is TGTGCCAGCAGGTCTGGGACAGGTACCTACGAGCAGTACTTC.

V is TRBV2 and J is TRBJ1-1; D ambiguous. Trimming cost V 7 bases and J 8 bases, with 26 bases left between them. Per the germline V gene, CDR1 is SNHLY and CDR2 is FYNNEI. The CDR3 sequence is 16 residues long. CDR3 in amino acids: CASTSFLGHFEGEAFF. The DNA of the CDR3 is TGTGCCAGCACTTCTTTCTTGGGCCATTTTGAGGGCGAAGCTTTCTTT.

The J gene is TRBJ2-5, the V gene TRBV6-1; 12 bases match TRBD2. The CDR3 has 19 amino acids. Germline CDR1 and CDR2: MNHNS and SASEGT. Germline trimming cut 2 bases from V and 0 bases from J; bases unmatched to any gene: 10. CDR3 residues: CASSEFLTSGRQNQETQYF. The DNA of the CDR3 is TGTGCCAGCAGTGAATTTCTAACTAGCGGGAGGCAAAACCAAGAGACCCAGTACTTC.

The chain links TRBV10-3 to TRBJ1-1, with 8 bases fitting TRBD1. Germline V gene sequence: CDR1 ENHRY, CDR2 SYGVKD. Germline trimming cut 6 bases from V and 1 base from J; bases unmatched to any gene: 1. This CDR3 contains 13 residues. Here the CDR3 DNA reads TGTGCCATCAGCGGGACAGGGAACACTGAAGCTTTCTTT. Translated, it gives CAISGTGNTEAFF.

The gene calls are TRBV6-6 and TRBJ2-7, with a weak D call TRBD1 (7 bases). V gave up 2 bases and J gave up 4 bases, with 12 bases separating them. CDR1 and CDR2 from the germline V gene are MNHNY and SVGAGI (reference sequence). The CDR3 covers 14 residues. This chain's CDR3 is CASSYAGQFYEQYF. The CDR3 DNA reads TGTGCCAGCAGTTACGCGGGACAGTTTTACGAGCAGTACTTC.

The rearrangement uses TRBV6-6 and TRBJ1-5, with D maybe TRBD1 (6 bases). Germline-derived CDR1 and CDR2 are MNHNY and SVGAGI (reference sequence). V lost 2 bases, J lost 9 bases, and 17 bases lay in between. This CDR3 comprises 15 residues. The CDR3 coding sequence is TGTGCCAGCAGTTACCCAGGGTCCCAGGGGCGGCCCCAGCATTTT. It yields the protein CASSYPGSQGRPQHF.

V and J are TRBV5-6 and TRBJ1-5, with 7 bases aligning to TRBD1. This CDR3 contains 18 residues. CDR1 is SGHDT, CDR2 YYEEEE, per germline. The V and J ends lost 2 bases and 2 bases, in that order; junction bases with no gene match: 13. CDR3 DNA sequence: TGTGCCAGCAGCTTAAGGGGGCTACAGGGGAGCGGCAATCAGCCCCAGCATTTT. As protein: CASSLRGLQGSGNQPQHF. The whole variable domain, remainder taken from reference TRBV5-6 and TRBJ1-5, is DAGVTQSPTHLIKTRGQQVTLRCSPKSGHDTVSWYQQALGQGPQFIFQYYEEEERQRGNFPDRFSGHQFPNYSSELNVNALLLGDSALYLCASSLRGLQGSGNQPQHFGDGTRLSIL.

This sequence joins TRBV9 and TRBJ1-2; D is undetermined. The CDR3 is 13 amino acids. V gave up 4 bases and J gave up 4 bases, with 11 bases separating them. The germline CDR1 and CDR2 sequences are SGDLS and YYNGEE. The CDR3 DNA reads as TGTGCCAGCAGCAAGACTGAGGGCTATGGCTACACCTTC. The encoded protein is CASSKTEGYGYTF.

This clone was detected only a few times. The chain uses TRBV7-9 and TRBJ2-2; 9 bases are a match to TRBD2. The CDR3 loop spans 16 amino acids. Trimming cost V 8 bases and J 1 base; bases outside gene matches: 8. Germline CDR1 is SEHNR and CDR2 is FQNEAQ (reference sequence). CDR3 DNA: TGTGCCAGCTTGACCGGGACTAGCTGGAACACCGGGGAGCTGTTTTTT. Its translation is CASLTGTSWNTGELFF.

The table lists this clone with a few counts. V gene TRBV5-6 combines with J gene TRBJ1-3; 9 positions agree with TRBD1. Trimming cost V 1 base and J 1 base; bases outside gene matches: 3. The CDR3 contains 16 residues. The germline V gene encodes CDR1 SGHDT and CDR2 YYEEEE. The CDR3 reads CASSLTGGRSGNTIYF. CDR3 bases: TGTGCCAGCAGCTTGACAGGGGGCCGGTCTGGAAACACCATATATTTT.

This clone was observed a few times. This sequence joins TRBV13 and TRBJ2-7; tentative D call: TRBD1 (6 bases). Germline V gives CDR1 PRHDT, CDR2 FYEKMQ (reference sequence). CDR3 length equals 13 residues. V was pared by 3 bases and J by 4 bases, with 10 bases between. The CDR3 reads CASSLDSPYEQYF. DNA of the CDR3: TGTGCCAGCAGCTTGGACAGCCCGTACGAGCAGTACTTC.

This chain links TRBV6-5 with TRBJ1-6, with TRBD1 identical over 7 bases. CDR1 and CDR2 from the germline V gene are MNHEY and SVGAGI. The ends lost 8 bases at V and 7 bases at J; junction bases unmatched: 11. The CDR3 length is 15 residues. The CDR3 DNA sequence: TGTGCCAGCGGAAGGGCCGGGACAGCCAATTCACCCCTCCACTTT. Encoded protein: CASGRAGTANSPLHF.

The chain is built from TRBV2 and TRBJ1-1; 7 nucleotides match TRBD1. This CDR3 is built from 15 residues. Germline CDR1 SNHLY, CDR2 FYNNEI. J lost 1 base, V lost 6 bases, and 8 bases had no gene match. CDR3 DNA sequence: TGTGCCAGCAGCGACAGACAGGGACGGAACACTGAAGCTTTCTTT. It encodes CASSDRQGRNTEAFF.

V and J are TRBV28 and TRBJ2-2; D is undetermined. The ends were cut back, 6 bases at V and 7 bases at J, with 18 bases in the middle. Per germline, CDR1 MDHEN and CDR2 SYDVKM. The CDR3 spans 15 residues. CDR3 in amino acids: CASSREVVRSGELFF. DNA of the CDR3: TGTGCCAGCAGCCGAGAGGTAGTAAGGAGCGGGGAGCTGTTTTTT.

The chain is built from TRBV7-3 and TRBJ1-1; TRBD1 is a possible D gene (6 bases). Germline CDR1 is SGHTA and CDR2 is FQGTGA. The CDR3 is made up of 13 amino acids. The ends were cut back, 5 bases at V and 8 bases at J, with 15 bases in the middle. The CDR3 DNA is TGTGCCAGCAGCGCATCAAGGGGGACCGAAGCTTTCTTT. It translates to CASSASRGTEAFF.

The chain employs TRBV2 and TRBJ1-2; D possibly corresponds to TRBD1 (6 bases). V gave up 6 bases and J gave up 0 bases, with 14 bases separating them. Looked up from germline, CDR1 is SNHLY and CDR2 is FYNNEI. The CDR3 length is 15 residues. This chain's CDR3 is CASSTGHQANYGYTF. The CDR3 bases are TGTGCCAGCAGCACGGGACACCAAGCTAACTATGGCTACACCTTC.

The rearrangement links TRBV25-1 to TRBJ1-1; no clear D. The V end lost 1 base, the J end lost 4 bases, and 7 bases lay between the germline ends. Germline assignment: CDR1 MGHDK and CDR2 SYGVNS. This CDR3 has 13 residues. The CDR3 coding sequence is TGTGCCAGCAGTGAATTTACCAGCACTGAAGCTTTCTTT. Amino acid sequence: CASSEFTSTEAFF.

In regard to this clone: The sample contains more than one DNA sequence encoding this CDR3. The J gene is TRBJ2-7, the V gene TRBV7-2, with D maybe TRBD1 (5 bases). Germline CDR1 SGHTA, CDR2 FQGNSA. CDR3 length: 13 amino acids. Trimming shortened V by 2 bases and J by 2 bases, and 7 bases separated the two germline ends. The CDR3, as DNA: TGTGCCAGCAGCTTACAAGGGGCCTACGAGCAGTACTTC. Its protein product is CASSLQGAYEQYF.

The chain recombines TRBV9 with TRBJ2-1; 9 bases match TRBD2. The junction had 12 bases not matched to a gene; V was cut back by 3 bases and J by 8 bases. The germline gives CDR1 SGDLS, CDR2 YYNGEE. This CDR3 has 16 amino acids. CDR3 nucleotide sequence: TGTGCCAGCAGCGGAGAAAGCGGGAGGACTGGCGATGAGCAGTTCTTC. Its protein product is CASSGESGRTGDEQFF.

This clone was counted only a few times. The chain couples TRBV5-1 to TRBJ2-1; 7 bases fit TRBD1. Germline V CDR1 and CDR2: SGHRS, YFSETQ. Trimming took 4 bases from V and 9 from J; bases not matched to a gene: 13. This CDR3 contains 15 residues. CDR3 coding DNA: TGCGCCAGCAGCGTCGGGGACAGCTACAGTGGTGAGCAGTTCTTC. It codes for CASSVGDSYSGEQFF.

The genes are TRBV2 and TRBJ2-3; 14 bases are shared with TRBD2. The CDR3 loop spans 14 amino acids. Germline trimming cut 7 bases from V and 11 bases from J; bases unmatched to any gene: 8. CDR1 and CDR2 from the germline V gene are SNHLY and FYNNEI. CDR3: CASNPWTSGGLQYF. CDR3 bases: TGTGCCAGCAATCCCTGGACTAGCGGGGGGCTGCAGTATTTT.

CDR3 sequence (DNA): TGTGCCAGCAGCTTGTGGGTAGCGGCCCACACAGATACGCAGTATTTT. It codes for CASSLWVAAHTDTQYF. The chain is built from TRBV5-6 and TRBJ2-3; possibly TRBD2 for D (6 bases). Germline V gene sequence: CDR1 SGHDT, CDR2 YYEEEE. The germline V and J ends were trimmed by 1 base and 2 bases, with 14 bases remaining between them. This CDR3 region has 16 residues.

The V gene is TRBV29-1, the J gene TRBJ2-2, with D possibly TRBD1 on 6 matching bases. Germline V lookup: CDR1 SQVTM, CDR2 ANQGSEA. The CDR3 has 13 amino acids. Trimming took 6 bases from V and 3 from J, leaving 11 bases between them. Here the CDR3 DNA reads TGCAGCGTGGGGGCAGGGGACACCGGGGAGCTGTTTTTT. Protein sequence: CSVGAGDTGELFF.

J is TRBJ1-5 and V is TRBV19; D remains ambiguous. Germline CDR1 reads LNHDA; CDR2 reads SQIVND (reference sequence). The germline V and J ends were trimmed by 9 bases and 2 bases, with 14 bases remaining between them. The CDR3 covers 14 residues. The CDR3 spells CASTTEWGNQPQHF. Here the CDR3 DNA reads TGTGCCAGCACTACGGAGTGGGGCAATCAGCCCCAGCATTTT.

The chain combines TRBV18 with TRBJ2-5; 13 bases fit TRBD2. After removal of 6 bases from V and 9 bases from J, the junction contained 10 bases not matched to a gene. This CDR3 region has 15 residues. Germline CDR1 reads KGHSH; CDR2 reads LQKENI. As DNA, the CDR3 is TGTGCCAGCTCCGGACTAGCGGGAGACTTGTCGTCCCAGTACTTC. It specifies CASSGLAGDLSSQYF. Based on the CDR3 plus reference TRBV18 and TRBJ2-5, the full variable domain is NAGVMQNPRHLVRRRGQEARLRCSPMKGHSHVYWYRQLPEEGLKFMVYLQKENIIDESGMPKERFSAEFPKEGPSILRIQQVVRGDSAAYFCASSGLAGDLSSQYFGPGTRLLVL.

This sequence joins TRBV4-2 and TRBJ2-5; 7 bases map to TRBD2. This CDR3 spans 16 amino acids. From germline, CDR1 is LGHNA and CDR2 YNFKEQ. V trimming: 1 base; J trimming: 3 bases; junction bases outside the gene matches: 8. The CDR3 here is CASSQVEVAGEETQYF. In DNA form, the CDR3 reads TGTGCCAGCAGCCAAGTAGAGGTGGCGGGGGAAGAGACCCAGTACTTC.

The chain employs TRBV5-1 and TRBJ1-2, with a possible D match to TRBD1 (6 bases). The CDR3 sequence is 14 residues long. The germline V gene encodes CDR1 SGHRS and CDR2 YFSETQ. The ends were cut back, 0 bases at V and 2 bases at J, with 8 bases in the middle. CDR3 protein: CASSLEGQNYGYTF. The DNA of the CDR3 is TGCGCCAGCAGCTTGGAAGGACAGAACTATGGCTACACCTTC.

In DNA form, the CDR3 reads TGCGCCAGCAGCTTGGAGGCTGGCCCGGGTGAAAAACTGTTTTTT. It yields the protein CASSLEAGPGEKLFF. The chain uses TRBV5-1 and TRBJ1-4; D gene uncertain. The CDR3 spans 15 residues. CDR1 SGHRS and CDR2 YFSETQ come from the germline V gene. V lost 0 bases and J lost 7, with 13 bases in between.